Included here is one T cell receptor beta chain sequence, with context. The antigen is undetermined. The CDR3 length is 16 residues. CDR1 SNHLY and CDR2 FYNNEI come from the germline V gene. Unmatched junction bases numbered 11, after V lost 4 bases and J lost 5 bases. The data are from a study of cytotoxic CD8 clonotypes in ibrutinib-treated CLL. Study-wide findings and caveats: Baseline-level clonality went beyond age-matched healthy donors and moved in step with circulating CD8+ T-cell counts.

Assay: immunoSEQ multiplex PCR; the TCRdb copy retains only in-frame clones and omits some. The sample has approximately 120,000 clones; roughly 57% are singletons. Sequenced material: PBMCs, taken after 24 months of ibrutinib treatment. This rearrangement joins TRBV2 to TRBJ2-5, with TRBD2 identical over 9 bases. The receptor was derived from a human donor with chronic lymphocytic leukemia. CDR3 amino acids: CASSVVSGGLYETQYF. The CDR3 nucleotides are TGTGCCAGCAGTGTAGTCAGCGGGGGGCTGTACGAGACCCAGTACTTC.